Reported below is one T cell receptor beta chain. The sample comes from a study of OX40 agonist ivuxolimab in advanced cancers. Study-wide background: Melanoma, hepatocellular carcinoma, head and neck or renal cell cancer occurred in dose-escalation patients.

TCRdb's table, derived via immunoSEQ multiplex PCR, lists solely in-frame clones and lacks some. The sample has about 22,000 clones, approximately 88% seen once. Germline V gene lookup returns CDR1 SGHVS and CDR2 FQNEAQ. The CDR3 consists of 13 residues. V lost 2 bases, J lost 7 bases, and 9 bases lay in between. The rearrangement joins TRBV7-8 to TRBJ2-1; D uncertain. This TCR came from an adult with an advanced solid tumor such as melanoma, head and neck, liver or kidney cancer. The material was CD4+ or CD8+ T cells sorted from blood, obtained in a trial of the OX40 agonist ivuxolimab. The CDR3 loop is CASSLPPWNEQFF. In DNA form, the CDR3 reads TGTGCCAGCAGCTTACCCCCTTGGAATGAGCAGTTCTTC.